The next 26 T cell receptor beta chains were all read from a single sample in a study of shared clonotypes between healthy human individuals. Libraries were prepared by immunoSEQ multiplex PCR; TCRdb keeps only in-frame clonotypes and omits some of them. The sample holds 1.6 million or so clones, 98% to 99% seen once. Material for sequencing was naive CD4+ T cells sorted from blood. Subset here: CD45RA+ positively selected. These receptors all come from a man aged 25-40 years in good health.

The V call is TRBV11-2, the J call TRBJ2-1, with TRBD2 identical over 10 bases. J lost 10 bases, V lost 5 bases, and 11 bases had no gene match. The CDR3 totals 15 residues. Germline CDR1 and CDR2: SGHAT and FQNNGV. For the CDR3, the DNA is TGTGCCAGCAGCCTACAACTAGCGGGGACCTCCGAGCAGTTCTTC. It specifies CASSLQLAGTSEQFF.

The chain carries TRBV28 and TRBJ2-1; 8 nucleotides match TRBD1. The V gene's germline CDR1 is MDHEN and CDR2 SYDVKM. The CDR3 runs to 15 residues. Germline trimming cut 3 bases from V and 6 bases from J; bases unmatched to any gene: 7. The CDR3 reads CASSLWQGAGNEQFF. The CDR3 region has the DNA TGTGCCAGCAGTTTGTGGCAGGGGGCTGGCAATGAGCAGTTCTTC.

The chain joins TRBV11-2 to TRBJ1-2, with D unclear. Trimming pared 8 bases from V and 14 bases from J, leaving 21 bases between. Looked up from germline, CDR1 is SGHAT and CDR2 is FQNNGV. This CDR3 is built from 12 residues. The CDR3 is CASRPGEGADTF. The CDR3 DNA follows: TGTGCCAGCCGACCCGGGGAGGGCGCTGATACCTTC.

The rearrangement links TRBV5-4 to TRBJ2-3, with 9 bases aligning to TRBD1. This CDR3 has 15 residues. With V trimmed by 3 bases and J by 1 base, 3 bases remained unmatched. Germline assignment: CDR1 SGHNT and CDR2 YYREEE (reference sequence). The CDR3 DNA sequence: TGTGCCAGCAGCTCCAGGACAGGGGGCACAGATACGCAGTATTTT. It specifies CASSSRTGGTDTQYF.

This chain links TRBV6-1 with TRBJ1-2; 7 nucleotides line up with TRBD1. Germline CDR1 is MNHNS and CDR2 is SASEGT. CDR3 length equals 13 residues. The V and J ends lost 6 bases and 8 bases, in that order; junction bases with no gene match: 9. The CDR3 protein is CASRRQGYAGYTF. The CDR3 DNA reads TGTGCCAGCAGGAGACAGGGTTATGCGGGCTACACCTTC.

The chain has TRBV6-1 and TRBJ1-5, with TRBD1 as a possible D gene (5 bases). From germline, CDR1 is MNHNS and CDR2 SASEGT. The CDR3 is made up of 15 amino acids. V was clipped by 4 bases and J by 4 bases, with 14 bases between them. CDR3 region: CASSVSRVPNQPQHF. The CDR3 nucleotides are TGTGCCAGCAGTGTCTCCAGGGTACCTAATCAGCCCCAGCATTTT.

This chain uses TRBV4-1 with TRBJ2-3; D is possibly TRBD2 (6 bases). The CDR3 has 15 amino acids. Trimming took off 2 bases at V and 2 bases at J, with 11 bases between the two ends. Per germline, CDR1 MGHRA and CDR2 YSYEKL. CDR3 DNA: TGCGCCAGCAGCCAAAGGGCGGGAACCACAGATACGCAGTATTTT. Its translation: CASSQRAGTTDTQYF.

The chain has TRBV29-1 and TRBJ2-2; D perhaps matches TRBD1 (5 bases). CDR3 size: 14 residues. Germline CDR1 SQVTM, CDR2 ANQGSEA. V was cut by 1 base and J by 7 bases, with 13 bases left in between. As DNA, the CDR3 is TGCAGCGTTGAAGTTCACTACCAGGGCGGGGAGCTGTTTTTT. It codes for CSVEVHYQGGELFF.

The chain links TRBV5-1 to TRBJ2-5; a weak D match, TRBD2 (6 bases). The CDR3 is made up of 15 amino acids. The V gene's germline CDR1 is SGHRS and CDR2 YFSETQ. Trimming removed 4 bases at V and 4 bases at J, with 17 bases between. CDR3 coding DNA: TGCGCCAGCAGCATGACGACTAGTAGGGGAGAGACCCAGTACTTC. It codes for CASSMTTSRGETQYF.

With respect to this clone: A junction end diverges from the germline sequence, so it may reflect a read error. V gene TRBV7-7 combines with J gene TRBJ2-7; 9 bases map to TRBD1. The germline V gene has CDR1 SSHAT and CDR2 FNYEAQ (reference sequence). The length of the CDR3 is 17 residues. The CDR3 is CASSPLPSGTGRHEQYF. The DNA of the CDR3 is TGTGCTAGCAGCCCCCTGCCCTCCGGGACAGGGCGGCACGAGCAGTACTTC. The full variable domain, completed using reference TRBV7-7 and TRBJ2-7, is GAGVSQSPRYKVTKRGQDVTLRCDPISSHATLYWYQQALGQGPEFLTYFNYEAQPDKSGLPSDRFSAERPEGSISTLTIQRTEQRDSAMYRCASSPLPSGTGRHEQYFGPGTRLTVT.

On this clone itself: Other DNA sequences from this sample encode an identical CDR3 as well. The chain links TRBV5-1 to TRBJ2-5; D gene unclear. Trimming shortened V by 4 bases and J by 1 base, and 8 bases separated the two germline ends. This CDR3 region has 13 residues. Germline CDR1 reads SGHRS; CDR2 reads YFSETQ. The CDR3 region has the DNA TGCGCCAGCAGCCTCGGCAGCCAAGAGACCCAGTACTTC. This translates into CASSLGSQETQYF.

J is TRBJ2-7 and V is TRBV10-1; D might be TRBD2 (6 bases). Germline V gene data show CDR1 as WNHNN and CDR2 as SYGVQD (reference sequence). The CDR3 consists of 14 residues. With 3 bases removed from V and 3 bases from J, the gap between germline ends came to 12 bases. CDR3 bases: TGCGCCAGCAGTGATGGAGGGTCCCTCTACGAGCAGTACTTC. Its translation is CASSDGGSLYEQYF.

The V call is TRBV5-4, the J call TRBJ2-1; 9 nucleotides match TRBD2. Trimming removed 1 base from V and 7 bases from J; junction bases left unmatched: 9. The CDR3 loop spans 16 amino acids. From germline, CDR1 is SGHNT and CDR2 YYREEE (reference sequence). The chain's CDR3 is CASSLLSAAGGNEQFF. CDR3 coding DNA: TGTGCCAGCAGCTTGTTGAGCGCGGCGGGAGGGAATGAGCAGTTCTTC. Full variable domain (outside the CDR3, taken from reference TRBV5-4 and TRBJ2-1): ETGVTQSPTHLIKTRGQQVTLRCSSQSGHNTVSWYQQALGQGPQFIFQYYREEENGRGNFPPRFSGLQFPNYSSELNVNALELDDSALYLCASSLLSAAGGNEQFFGPGTRLTVL.

This clone was found a few times. The CDR3: CASSVAAGGGNGYTF. The DNA for the CDR3 is TGTGCCAGCAGCGTAGCCGCAGGGGGTGGCAATGGCTACACCTTC. This chain links TRBV9 with TRBJ1-2, with 7 bases identical to TRBD1. CDR1 and CDR2 (germline): SGDLS, YYNGEE. The CDR3 has 15 amino acids. The V segment lost 0 bases and the J segment 6 bases; nucleotides outside the gene matches: 8.

The chain combines TRBV7-3 with TRBJ2-1; D is possibly TRBD2 (6 bases). With 2 bases removed from V and 0 bases from J, the gap between germline ends came to 14 bases. This CDR3 comprises 17 residues. Germline V gene sequence: CDR1 SGHTA, CDR2 FQGTGA. The CDR3 sequence: CASSLYPSGLSYNEQFF. The CDR3 DNA reads TGTGCCAGCAGCTTATATCCGAGCGGGCTCTCCTACAATGAGCAGTTCTTC.

The V call is TRBV5-4, the J call TRBJ2-1; 9 bases fit TRBD2. CDR1 is SGHNT, CDR2 YYREEE, per germline (reference sequence). Germline trimming cut 4 bases from V and 3 bases from J; bases unmatched to any gene: 8. The length of the CDR3 is 16 residues. CDR3 sequence: CASSPLTLAGYNEQFF. The DNA of the CDR3 is TGTGCCAGCAGCCCCTTAACACTAGCGGGCTACAATGAGCAGTTCTTC. The full variable domain, its missing parts supplied by reference TRBV5-4 and TRBJ2-1, is ETGVTQSPTHLIKTRGQQVTLRCSSQSGHNTVSWYQQALGQGPQFIFQYYREEENGRGNFPPRFSGLQFPNYSSELNVNALELDDSALYLCASSPLTLAGYNEQFFGPGTRLTVL.

The CDR3 DNA reads TGCGCCAGCAGCCAAGATTATACAGGGTCCAATGAGCAGTTCTTC. Translated, it gives CASSQDYTGSNEQFF. V is TRBV4-3 and J is TRBJ2-1; tentative D call: TRBD1 (6 bases). V lost 0 bases to trimming and J lost 6 bases, with 12 bases between them. CDR1 is LGHNA and CDR2 is YSLEER in the germline V gene. The CDR3 extends over 15 amino acids.

The V and J genes are TRBV7-3 and TRBJ2-7, with D perhaps TRBD2 (5 bases). Trimming cost V 2 bases and J 0 bases, with 11 bases left between them. CDR1 SGHTA and CDR2 FQGTGA come from the germline V gene. This CDR3 spans 15 amino acids. CDR3 sequence (DNA): TGTGCCAGCAGCTTACGGGGTGGGCTCTCCTACGAGCAGTACTTC. Encoded protein: CASSLRGGLSYEQYF. The full variable domain, rest sourced from reference TRBV7-3 and TRBJ2-7, is GAGVSQTPSNKVTEKGKYVELRCDPISGHTALYWYRQSLGQGPEFLIYFQGTGAADDSGLPNDRFFAVRPEGSVSTLKIQRTERGDSAVYLCASSLRGGLSYEQYFGPGTRLTVT.

This clone was recorded only once. The gene calls are TRBV15 and TRBJ2-6; TRBD2 agrees at 7 bases. The CDR3 is made up of 18 amino acids. V lost 4 bases to trimming and J lost 0 bases; unmatched junction nucleotides: 9. CDR1 and CDR2 (germline): LNHNV, YYDKDF (reference sequence). CDR3 sequence (DNA): TGTGCCACCAGCAAGGAGGGAGGGGTCCTCTCTGGGGCCAACGTCCTGACTTTC. Amino acid sequence: CATSKEGGVLSGANVLTF.

The chain carries TRBV5-1 and TRBJ2-7, with D perhaps TRBD1 (6 bases). CDR3 length equals 14 residues. Germline values: CDR1 SGHRS, CDR2 YFSETQ. V lost 3 bases and J lost 5, with 15 bases in between. In DNA, the CDR3 is TGCGCCAGCAGCTGGATACAGGGAATGGACGAGCAGTACTTC. Its translation is CASSWIQGMDEQYF.

The J gene is TRBJ2-5, the V gene TRBV5-6, with TRBD2 matching over 8 bases. The germline V gene has CDR1 SGHDT and CDR2 YYEEEE. The ends lost 2 bases at V and 3 bases at J; junction bases unmatched: 15. This CDR3 region has 18 residues. The CDR3 here is CASSLYGRATIAKETQYF. The CDR3 DNA reads TGTGCCAGCAGCTTATACGGGAGGGCCACTATCGCCAAAGAGACCCAGTACTTC.

On this clone itself: Other nucleotide sequences in the sample specify the same CDR3. The gene calls are TRBV4-2 and TRBJ1-2; D is undetermined. This CDR3 comprises 14 residues. The V end was cut by 0 bases, the J end by 1 base, with 6 bases between. Germline V gene data show CDR1 as LGHNA and CDR2 as YNFKEQ. The CDR3 nucleotides read TGTGCCAGCAGCCAAGATCTGGGTAACTATGGCTACACCTTC. It specifies CASSQDLGNYGYTF.

This clone is a singleton in its sample. This CDR3 reads CASSAQGSRHYEQYF. CDR3 DNA: TGTGCCAGCAGCGCCCAGGGTTCCCGACATTACGAGCAGTACTTC. This chain joins TRBV7-9 and TRBJ2-7; weak D call: TRBD1 (5 bases). The CDR3 covers 15 residues. The germline V and J ends were trimmed by 5 bases and 4 bases, with 18 bases remaining between them. The germline gives CDR1 SEHNR, CDR2 FQNEAQ (reference sequence).

The chain carries TRBV7-9 and TRBJ2-2; tentatively, D is TRBD1 (6 bases). From germline, CDR1 is SEHNR and CDR2 FQNEAQ (reference sequence). V was trimmed by 10 bases and J by 4 bases, leaving 13 bases between them. This CDR3 has 13 amino acids. The CDR3 spells CAKGTGPTGELFF. The CDR3 DNA reads TGTGCCAAGGGTACAGGGCCCACCGGGGAGCTGTTTTTT.

This clone was counted once. The CDR3 protein is CASSLVLSGALGYTF. In DNA form, the CDR3 reads TGCGCCAGCAGCTTGGTTCTGTCAGGGGCGCTTGGCTACACCTTC. This rearrangement joins TRBV5-1 to TRBJ1-2; tentatively, D is TRBD1 (6 bases). Per germline, CDR1 SGHRS and CDR2 YFSETQ. The CDR3 runs 15 residues. Trimming took 0 bases from V and 7 from J, leaving 16 bases between them.

The chain has TRBV15 and TRBJ1-1; D is uncertain. The CDR3 totals 13 residues. V lost 5 bases and J lost 2, with 9 bases in between. Germline V gene sequence: CDR1 LNHNV, CDR2 YYDKDF (reference sequence). The CDR3 here is CATSGRPNTEAFF. The CDR3, as DNA: TGTGCCACCAGCGGGCGTCCAAACACTGAAGCTTTCTTT.